Below, 9 T cell receptor beta chains from the same sample are listed, as sequenced in a study of cytomegalovirus exposure and HLA in healthy donors. The PCR made use of 60 Vbeta and 13 Jbeta primers. Sequencing was performed with immunoSEQ multiplex PCR; in TCRdb, only in-frame clones are kept and a portion is missing. Counted here are roughly 150,000 clones, around 80% occurring once; the ten biggest clones make up about 7%. The sequencing input was PBMCs. Receptors originate from a man in his forties in good health and CMV-seropositive.

The rearrangement uses TRBV27 and TRBJ1-6, with 9 positions matching TRBD1. The CDR3 totals 20 residues. CDR1 and CDR2 from the germline V gene are MNHEY and SMNVEV (reference sequence). With 2 bases clipped from V and 4 bases from J, the junction kept 15 bases outside the gene matches. The CDR3 here is CASSLTGTGTALVYNSPLHF. The CDR3 region has the DNA TGTGCCAGCAGTTTAACCGGGACAGGGACCGCACTCGTATATAATTCACCCCTCCACTTT.

The rearrangement links TRBV29-1 to TRBJ2-2, with a weak D call TRBD1 (5 bases). V lost 6 bases to trimming and J lost 5 bases, with 16 bases between them. The CDR3 loop spans 14 amino acids. Per the germline V gene, CDR1 is SQVTM and CDR2 is ANQGSEA. The CDR3 region is CSVPDTVWTGELFF. As DNA, the CDR3 is TGCAGCGTCCCGGACACGGTTTGGACCGGGGAGCTGTTTTTT.

This clone has only a few counts. The chain joins TRBV28 to TRBJ2-7; D gene ambiguous. The V and J ends lost 5 bases and 3 bases respectively, with 14 bases between them. Germline CDR1 reads MDHEN; CDR2 reads SYDVKM. The CDR3 has 14 amino acids. The CDR3 sequence is CASSPYPPNYEQYF. DNA of the CDR3: TGTGCCAGCAGTCCATACCCTCCTAACTACGAGCAGTACTTC. Full variable domain (rest looked up from reference TRBV28 and TRBJ2-7): DVKVTQSSRYLVKRTGEKVFLECVQDMDHENMFWYRQDPGLGLRLIYFSYDVKMKEKGDIPEGYSVSREKKERFSLILESASTNQTSMYLCASSPYPPNYEQYFGPGTRLTVT.

The chain is built from TRBV9 and TRBJ2-6, with TRBD1 identical over 7 bases. After removal of 4 bases from V and 1 base from J, the junction contained 2 bases not matched to a gene. Germline V lookup: CDR1 SGDLS, CDR2 YYNGEE. The CDR3 covers 15 residues. CDR3 in DNA: TGTGCCAGCAGCCCCAGGGGGTCTGGGGCCAACGTCCTGACTTTC. Protein: CASSPRGSGANVLTF.

This sequence joins TRBV7-2 and TRBJ2-7, with a tentative D call TRBD2 (6 bases). The germline V gene has CDR1 SGHTA and CDR2 FQGNSA. The CDR3 totals 14 residues. The V gene lost 4 bases and the J gene lost 3 bases, with 13 bases spanning the gap. The CDR3 bases are TGTGCCAGCAGCTACCGAGGAGGGGACTACGAGCAGTACTTC. This codes for CASSYRGGDYEQYF.

This clone was seen only a few times. The genes are TRBV29-1 and TRBJ2-5; 10 bases are shared with TRBD2. With V trimmed by 3 bases and J by 2 bases, 0 bases remained unmatched. Germline assignment: CDR1 SQVTM and CDR2 ANQGSEA. The CDR3 is 13 amino acids. This CDR3 reads CSVETSGQETQYF. The CDR3 DNA follows: TGCAGCGTTGAGACTAGCGGGCAAGAGACCCAGTACTTC.

This chain joins TRBV5-1 and TRBJ1-2; 8 bases match TRBD1. CDR1 is SGHRS, CDR2 YFSETQ, per germline. J was trimmed by 6 bases and V by 2 bases; bases with no gene match: 9. There are 15 residues in the CDR3. The CDR3, as DNA: TGCGCCAGCAGCTTCGCCCAGGGGGCGTTTGATGGCTACACCTTC. This sequence encodes CASSFAQGAFDGYTF. Full variable domain (rest looked up from reference TRBV5-1 and TRBJ1-2): KAGVTQTPRYLIKTRGQQVTLSCSPISGHRSVSWYQQTPGQGLQFLFEYFSETQRNKGNFPGRFSGRQFSNSRSEMNVSTLELGDSALYLCASSFAQGAFDGYTFGSGTRLTVV.

J is TRBJ1-3 and V is TRBV6-1; a weak D match, TRBD1 (6 bases). The CDR3 is 12 amino acids. V lost 9 bases, J lost 4 bases, and 10 bases lay in between. The germline gives CDR1 MNHNS, CDR2 SASEGT. Here the CDR3 DNA reads TGTGCCAGTGGGGGCCCGGGAAACACCATATATTTT. Translating gives CASGGPGNTIYF.

V gene TRBV5-1 combines with J gene TRBJ1-4; tentative D call: TRBD1 (6 bases). The CDR3 spans 16 residues. V was clipped by 4 bases and J by 0 bases, with 13 bases between them. CDR1 SGHRS and CDR2 YFSETQ come from the germline V gene. The DNA for the CDR3 is TGCGCCAGCAGCCCAGTGGACAGTCCAACTAATGAAAAACTGTTTTTT. It translates to CASSPVDSPTNEKLFF.